Listed below are T cell receptor beta chains from one sample, sequenced in a study of T cell responses to AZD1222 COVID-19 vaccine. TCRdb's table, derived via immunoSEQ multiplex PCR, lists solely in-frame clones and lacks some. The table lists 250,000 to 300,000 clones, 85% to 95% of them singletons. Sequences were derived from peripheral blood, sampled 28 days after the second AZD1222 dose. Receptor source: an adult who received the AZD1222 COVID-19 vaccine. Both conserved end residues are part of each CDR3. D genes are given only for firm matches. Size is stated for part of the rows, as once, few or many counts, or as a class when the clone is expanded.

-,14,TRBJ2-1,TRBV5-1,-,TGCGCCAGCTTTCCGTCCGGGGTGTACAATGAGCAGTTCTTC,CASFPSGVYNEQFF
TRBD1,15,TRBJ2-2,TRBV18,-,TGTGCCAGCTCACAGGGGGCGACGGACACCGGGGAGCTGTTTTTT,CASSQGATDTGELFF
-,13,TRBJ1-1,TRBV7-2,-,TGTGCCAGCAGCTTGTACATGAACACTGAAGCTTTCTTT,CASSLYMNTEAFF
-,15,TRBJ2-1,TRBV5-5,-,TGTGCCAGCAGCCGGTATAGGGTAGGAGGGAATGAGCAGTTCTTC,CASSRYRVGGNEQFF
-,15,TRBJ2-7,TRBV4-3,-,TGCGCCAGCAGCCTAGACTTCAGGGGGGACTACGAGCAGTACTTC,CASSLDFRGDYEQYF
-,13,TRBJ2-7,TRBV7-3,-,TGTGCCAGCAGCTTAGACAGCATAGGCGAGCAGTACTTC,CASSLDSIGEQYF
-,14,TRBJ2-7,TRBV28,-,TGTGCCTGTCGGAGGGGGGGCCCTTATTACGAGCAGTACTTC,CACRRGGPYYEQYF
-,15,TRBJ2-7,TRBV4-1,-,TGCGCCAGCAGCCAAGAGAGGGTAACTTTCTACGAGCAGTACTTC,CASSQERVTFYEQYF
-,13,TRBJ2-5,TRBV6-1,-,TGTGCCAGCAGTGAACTCCTACAAGAGACCCAGTACTTC,CASSELLQETQYF
-,15,TRBJ1-1,TRBV5-1,-,TGCGCCAGCAGCTCCAGGGGAGGGGGAAGGACTGAAGCTTTCTTT,CASSSRGGGRTEAFF
-,12,TRBJ2-7,TRBV5-1,-,TGCGCCAGCAGCTTTGCGGGCGACGAGCAGTACTTC,CASSFAGDEQYF
TRBD2,16,TRBJ2-7,TRBV18,few,TGTGCCAGCTCACCGACCGGGACTAGCGGCTCCTACGAGCAGTACTTC,CASSPTGTSGSYEQYF
-,13,TRBJ2-7,TRBV9,-,TGTGCCAGCAGCCAGCAGGGATGGGGGGAGCAGTACTTC,CASSQQGWGEQYF
-,14,TRBJ1-1,TRBV19,-,TGTGCCAGTAGTAAGGGGGAAGGGAACACTGAAGCTTTCTTT,CASSKGEGNTEAFF
-,13,TRBJ1-1,TRBV11-3,-,TGTGCCAGCAGCTGGCGTGGGTACACTGAAGCTTTCTTT,CASSWRGYTEAFF
-,14,TRBJ1-2,TRBV18,-,TGTGCCAGCTCACCACCGCCAGGGAACTATGGCTACACCTTC,CASSPPPGNYGYTF
TRBD2,15,TRBJ2-1,TRBV24-1,-,TGTGCCACCAGTGAGACTAGCGGGAGTAAGGTTGAGCAGTTCTTC,CATSETSGSKVEQFF
TRBD1,15,TRBJ2-5,TRBV5-1,few,TGCGCCAGCCCACCGGGACAGGGGGCCGTAGAGACCCAGTACTTC,CASPPGQGAVETQYF
-,16,TRBJ2-2,TRBV19,-,TGTGCCAGTAATAGTTGGGGGGGGCCGCACACCGGGGAGCTGTTTTTT,CASNSWGGPHTGELFF
-,11,TRBJ2-5,TRBV6-6,-,TGTGCCAGCAGGCGTCAAGAGACCCAGTACTTC,CASRRQETQYF
-,16,TRBJ1-3,TRBV2,-,TGTGCCAGCAGTCAGACAGGCCCAAGCTCTGGAAACACCATATATTTT,CASSQTGPSSGNTIYF
-,14,TRBJ1-5,TRBV4-1,-,TGCGCCAGCAGCCAAGGGTATAGCAATCAGCCCCAGCATTTT,CASSQGYSNQPQHF
TRBD2,13,TRBJ2-5,TRBV10-3,once,TGTGCCATCAGCCCTGCGGGGGGGGAGACCCAGTACTTC,CAISPAGGETQYF
-,13,TRBJ1-6,TRBV19,few,TGTGCCAGTAGTATAGGACGGGATTCACCCCTCCACTTT,CASSIGRDSPLHF
-,14,TRBJ1-1,TRBV6-1,-,TGTGCCAGCAGTGAATGGGCAGGGAACACTGAAGCTTTCTTT,CASSEWAGNTEAFF
-,17,TRBJ1-1,TRBV16,-,TGTGCCAGCAGCCCCCTTGGGGGGGCGAGGATGAACACTGAAGCTTTCTTT,CASSPLGGARMNTEAFF